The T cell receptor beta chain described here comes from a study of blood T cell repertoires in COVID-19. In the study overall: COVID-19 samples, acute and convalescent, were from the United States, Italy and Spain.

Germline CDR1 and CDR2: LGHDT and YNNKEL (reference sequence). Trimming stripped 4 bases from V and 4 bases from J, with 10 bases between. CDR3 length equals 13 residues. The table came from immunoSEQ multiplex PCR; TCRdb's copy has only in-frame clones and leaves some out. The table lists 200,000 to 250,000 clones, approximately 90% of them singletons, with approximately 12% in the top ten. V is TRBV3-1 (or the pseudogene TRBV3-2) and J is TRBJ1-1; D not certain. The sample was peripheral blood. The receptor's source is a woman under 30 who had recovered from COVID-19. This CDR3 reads CASSRYSGTEAFF. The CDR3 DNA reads TGTGCCAGCAGCCGTTATTCGGGCACTGAAGCTTTCTTT.